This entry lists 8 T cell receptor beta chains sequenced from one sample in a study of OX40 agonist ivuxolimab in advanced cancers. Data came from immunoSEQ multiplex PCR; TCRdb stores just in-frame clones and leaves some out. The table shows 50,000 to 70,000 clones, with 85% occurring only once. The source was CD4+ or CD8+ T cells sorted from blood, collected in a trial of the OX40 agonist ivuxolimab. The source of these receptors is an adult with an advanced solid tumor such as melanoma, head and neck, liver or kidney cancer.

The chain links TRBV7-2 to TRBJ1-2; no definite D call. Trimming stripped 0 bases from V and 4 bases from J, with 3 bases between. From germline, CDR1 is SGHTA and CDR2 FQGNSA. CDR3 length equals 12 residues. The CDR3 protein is CASSLAAYGYTF. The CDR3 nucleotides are TGTGCCAGCAGCTTAGCTGCCTATGGCTACACCTTC.

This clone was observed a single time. The CDR3 loop reads CASSPLGRELFF. CDR3 DNA sequence: TGTGCCAGCAGCCCTTTGGGGAGGGAGCTGTTTTTT. This chain connects TRBV7-9 to TRBJ2-2; no clear D. This CDR3 is 12 amino acids long. The V end was cut by 5 bases, the J end by 9 bases, with 10 bases between. Germline CDR1 SEHNR, CDR2 FQNEAQ (reference sequence).

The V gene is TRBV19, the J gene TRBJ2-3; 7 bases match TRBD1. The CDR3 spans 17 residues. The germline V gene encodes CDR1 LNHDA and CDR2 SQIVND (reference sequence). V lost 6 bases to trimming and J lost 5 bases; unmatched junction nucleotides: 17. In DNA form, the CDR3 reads TGTGCCAGTAGAAACAGGGGTGGAAGGTTTCTAGGAGATACGCAGTATTTT. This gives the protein CASRNRGGRFLGDTQYF.

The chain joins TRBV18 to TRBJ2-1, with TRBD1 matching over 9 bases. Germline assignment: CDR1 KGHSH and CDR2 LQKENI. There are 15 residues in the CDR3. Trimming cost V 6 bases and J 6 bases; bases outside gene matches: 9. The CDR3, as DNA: TGTGCCAGCTCCTCGGGACAGGGCCGGGGCAATGAGCAGTTCTTC. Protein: CASSSGQGRGNEQFF.

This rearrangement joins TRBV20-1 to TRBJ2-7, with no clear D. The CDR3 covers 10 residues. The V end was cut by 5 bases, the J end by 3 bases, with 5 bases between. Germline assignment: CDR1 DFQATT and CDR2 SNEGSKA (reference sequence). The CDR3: CSASNYEQYF. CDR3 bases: TGCAGTGCTTCCAACTACGAGCAGTACTTC.

CDR3 region: CASSGTSGSYEQYF. The CDR3 nucleotides are TGCGCCAGCAGTGGGACTAGCGGCTCCTACGAGCAGTACTTC. The chain couples TRBV10-1 to TRBJ2-7; 10 bases align to TRBD2. Germline V CDR1 and CDR2: WNHNN, SYGVQD (reference sequence). CDR3 length equals 14 residues. The V and J ends lost 4 bases and 0 bases, in that order; junction bases with no gene match: 0.

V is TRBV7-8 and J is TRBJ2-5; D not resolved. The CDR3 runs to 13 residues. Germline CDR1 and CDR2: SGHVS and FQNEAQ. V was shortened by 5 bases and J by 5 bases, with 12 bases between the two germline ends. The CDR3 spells CASSQNYRETQYF. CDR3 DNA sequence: TGTGCCAGCAGCCAAAACTATAGGGAGACCCAGTACTTC. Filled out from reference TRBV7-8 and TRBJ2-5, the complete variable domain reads GAGVSQSPRYKVAKRGQDVALRCDPISGHVSLFWYQQALGQGPEFLTYFQNEAQLDKSGLPSDRFFAERPEGSVSTLKIQRTQQEDSAVYLCASSQNYRETQYFGPGTRLLVL.

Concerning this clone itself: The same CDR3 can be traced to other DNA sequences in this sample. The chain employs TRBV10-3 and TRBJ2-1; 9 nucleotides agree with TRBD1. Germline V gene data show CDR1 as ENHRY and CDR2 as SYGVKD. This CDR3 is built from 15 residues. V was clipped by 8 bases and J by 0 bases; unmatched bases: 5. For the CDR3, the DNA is TGTGCCATCCGGGACAGGGAAAACTCCTACAATGAGCAGTTCTTC. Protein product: CAIRDRENSYNEQFF.